Presented here are 20 T cell receptor beta chains from one specimen sequenced in a study of regulatory T cells in long-lasting Graves disease. Time point specified: newly diagnosed GD, antithyroid drugs for less than 3 months. Isolated PBMC RNA provided the starting material for the TCR library. With iRepertoire HTBI primers and Arm-PCR of CDR3 regions, TCR beta libraries were built. TCRdb recomputed calls from the multiplex PCR reads with MiXCR, one row per CDR3 protein. The table records approximately 400,000 distinct CDR3 sequences, 15% of them present only once. The data also belong to a second study, concerning T cells in Graves' hyperthyroidism and ophthalmopathy.

Sequenced here: peripheral blood mononuclear cells (PBMCs), sampled at new diagnosis, from a patient treated with antithyroid drugs. The source is a middle-aged woman with Graves disease.

This clonotype came up many times. V usage is TRBV28 and J usage is TRBJ1-5, with unresolved D. Trimming removed 3 bases from V and 6 bases from J, with 9 bases in between. CDR1 is MDHEN, CDR2 SYDVKM, per germline. This CDR3 has 13 amino acids. The CDR3 reads CASSFPSPQPQHF. CDR3 bases: TGTGCCAGCAGTTTCCCATCGCCTCAGCCCCAGCATTTT.

There are a few counts of this clonotype. This sequence joins TRBV28 and TRBJ2-6; D possibly corresponds to TRBD1 (6 bases). Trimming stripped 8 bases from V and 4 bases from J, with 24 bases between. Per germline, CDR1 MDHEN and CDR2 SYDVKM. CDR3 length: 18 amino acids. In DNA form, the CDR3 reads TGTGCCAGCCTGGCAGGGGCGGCCTCAGGGGTGGGGGCCAACGTCCTGACTTTC. The encoded protein is CASLAGAASGVGANVLTF.

The CDR3 DNA is TGTGCCAGCAGCTTGGGGGACAGGAGCTCCTCTGGAAACACCATATATTTT. Translation gives CASSLGDRSSSGNTIYF. J is TRBJ1-3 and V is TRBV13, with 8 positions matching TRBD1. The CDR3 runs 17 residues. The V and J ends lost 3 bases and 0 bases, in that order; junction bases with no gene match: 7. CDR1 PRHDT and CDR2 FYEKMQ come from the germline V gene (reference sequence).

This clonotype was detected ten times or more. CDR3 bases: TGTGCCAGTAGGCCGGGACCTTACACCGGGGAGCTGTTTTTT. It is translated as CASRPGPYTGELFF. The chain links TRBV19 to TRBJ2-2; TRBD1 or TRBD2 may be the D gene (5 bases each). Trimming left V 6 bases short and J 3 bases short, with 11 bases between. This CDR3 is built from 14 residues. Germline CDR1 is LNHDA and CDR2 is SQIVND (reference sequence).

This clonotype was seen at least ten times. The chain couples TRBV20-1 to TRBJ2-4; no firm D call. The CDR3 spans 14 residues. Trimming pared 6 bases from V and 1 base from J, leaving 13 bases between. The germline V gene has CDR1 DFQATT and CDR2 SNEGSKA (reference sequence). The CDR3 reads CSARTSRAKNIQYF. The CDR3 DNA is TGCAGTGCGAGGACCTCCCGGGCCAAAAACATTCAGTACTTC.

Concerning this clonotype: This likely stems from a read error, as it lies one base from a far larger clone. This rearrangement joins TRBV6-2 or TRBV6-3 to TRBJ2-5; 7 nucleotides agree with TRBD1. Trimming took 6 bases from V and 0 from J; bases not matched to a gene: 16. The germline gives CDR1 MNHEY, CDR2 SVGEGT. The CDR3 spans 18 residues. The CDR3 sequence: CASRTERGHGGYQETQYF. The CDR3 coding sequence is TGTGCCAGCAGGACGGAAAGGGGGCATGGGGGTTACCAAGAGACCCAGTACTTC.

This clonotype has a handful of counts. V is TRBV9 and J is TRBJ2-2; TRBD1 is a possible D gene (6 bases). CDR1 and CDR2 from the germline V gene are SGDLS and YYNGEE. V gave up 4 bases and J gave up 2 bases, with 15 bases separating them. CDR3 length: 16 amino acids. CDR3 loop: CASSRFRTENTGELFF. The DNA of the CDR3 is TGTGCCAGCAGCCGGTTCAGGACAGAAAACACCGGGGAGCTGTTTTTT.

This clonotype was counted only a few times. This chain's CDR3 is CSARRRDSNQPQHF. As DNA, the CDR3 is TGCAGTGCTAGAAGGCGGGATAGCAATCAGCCCCAGCATTTT. This chain uses TRBV20-1 with TRBJ1-5; D is unresolved. The length of the CDR3 is 14 residues. Trimming took 2 bases from V and 0 from J, leaving 8 bases between them. Germline CDR1 DFQATT, CDR2 SNEGSKA (reference sequence).

This clonotype showed up just a few times. The chain joins TRBV4-3 to TRBJ2-2; 12 bases fit TRBD2. The CDR3 runs to 19 residues. Germline CDR1 is LGHNA and CDR2 is YSLEER. Trimming at V came to 4 bases and at J to 3 bases, leaving 12 bases not matched to a gene. The DNA of the CDR3 is TGCGCCAGCAGCCGTGAAGCGGCTAGCGGGAGGGCCTACACCGGGGAGCTGTTTTTT. It yields the protein CASSREAASGRAYTGELFF.

This clonotype was detected only a few times. CDR3 bases: TGTGCCAGCTCACCACCGGAACAGGGGTTCTATGGCTACACCTTC. Translation gives CASSPPEQGFYGYTF. This chain connects TRBV18 to TRBJ1-2; 7 positions match TRBD1. Germline lookup yields CDR1 KGHSH and CDR2 LQKENI. Germline trimming cut 0 bases from V and 4 bases from J; bases unmatched to any gene: 5. This CDR3 is 15 amino acids long.

This clonotype showed up many times. The chain combines TRBV12-3 or TRBV12-4 with TRBJ2-1, with TRBD2 identical over 11 bases. V shed 7 bases and J 16 bases; nucleotides not matched to a gene: 12. The CDR3 extends over 13 amino acids. The CDR3 DNA is TGTGCCAGCACCCCGATAGCGGGAGGGCTGGTCTTCTTC. It is translated as CASTPIAGGLVFF.

The V call is TRBV6-1, the J call TRBJ2-5; 10 bases align to TRBD2. This CDR3 spans 16 amino acids. Germline CDR1 MNHNS, CDR2 SASEGT. With 6 bases clipped from V and 0 bases from J, the junction kept 7 bases outside the gene matches. CDR3 amino acids: CASRPTSGENQETQYF. The CDR3 nucleotides read TGTGCCAGCAGACCTACTAGCGGGGAAAACCAAGAGACCCAGTACTTC.

This clonotype has just a few counts. A junction boundary mismatches the germline segment, possibly from a read error. CDR3 sequence: CASSLRVNF. The CDR3 region has the DNA TGTGCCAGCAGCCTCCGTGTAAACTTC. J is TRBJ2-4 and V is TRBV9; D is ambiguous. From germline, CDR1 is SGDLS and CDR2 YYNGEE. The CDR3 runs 9 residues. The whole variable domain, remainder taken from reference TRBV9 and TRBJ2-4, is DSGVTQTPKHLITATGQRVTLRCSPRSGDLSVYWYQQSLDQGLQFLIQYYNGEERAKGNILERFSAQQFPDLHSELNLSSLELGDSALYFCASSLRVNFGAGTRLSVL.

This clonotype was recorded many times. This sequence joins TRBV28 and TRBJ1-5; D gene ambiguous. The germline gives CDR1 MDHEN, CDR2 SYDVKM. The V end was cut by 4 bases, the J end by 9 bases, with 19 bases between. This CDR3 has 15 residues. The CDR3 DNA reads as TGTGCCAGCAGTTCCGGCCCCCTCTCATTAGTGCCCCAGCATTTT. The encoded protein is CASSSGPLSLVPQHF.

The chain uses TRBV7-9 and TRBJ1-3, with D maybe TRBD1 (6 bases). CDR1 is SEHNR, CDR2 FQNEAQ, per germline (reference sequence). V was clipped by 5 bases and J by 4 bases, with 18 bases between them. CDR3 size: 16 residues. The CDR3 coding sequence is TGTGCCAGCAGCCCACGGGGACAAACGGGGGGAAACACCATATATTTT. As protein: CASSPRGQTGGNTIYF.

This clonotype was found many times. The chain has TRBV6-5 and TRBJ1-2; no clear D. The CDR3 has 13 residues. The V gene's germline CDR1 is MNHEY and CDR2 SVGAGI. V lost 6 bases to trimming and J lost 2 bases, with 10 bases between them. The CDR3, as DNA: TGTGCCAGCAGCTACACGGGCAACTATGGCTACACCTTC. Its protein product is CASSYTGNYGYTF.

In this sample, this clonotype turned up once. The chain couples TRBV20-1 to TRBJ2-4; no reliable D call. This CDR3 region has 14 residues. Germline V gene lookup returns CDR1 DFQATT and CDR2 SNEGSKA (reference sequence). The CDR3 is CTEVVNLAKNIQYF. In nucleotides, the CDR3 is TGCACCGAGGTGGTGAACTTAGCCAAAAACATTCAGTACTTC.

In the case of this clonotype: This clone may be a read error of a much larger clone one base away. The rearrangement joins TRBV18 to TRBJ2-5; D not resolved. The germline CDR1 and CDR2 sequences are KGHSH and LQKENI. The CDR3 is 15 residues long. CDR3 residues: CANSPPSQSQETQYF. The CDR3 bases are TGTGCCAACTCACCACCCTCCCAGTCCCAAGAGACCCAGTACTTC.

This chain joins TRBV9 and TRBJ1-1, with D tentatively TRBD1 (6 bases). Germline values: CDR1 SGDLS, CDR2 YYNGEE. The CDR3 loop spans 16 amino acids. Trimming cost V 1 base and J 5 bases, with 18 bases left between them. CDR3 bases: TGTGCCAGCAGCGTAACCCAACAGGGATTGGGGACTGAAGCTTTCTTT. Its protein is CASSVTQQGLGTEAFF.

This chain uses TRBV10-3 with TRBJ1-5; the D gene is possibly TRBD1 (5 bases). CDR1 and CDR2 (germline): ENHRY, SYGVKD. Deletions cut 10 bases from V and 2 bases from J, with 18 bases between. There are 15 residues in the CDR3. The CDR3 sequence: CATMPGGVGNQPQHF. The CDR3 DNA sequence: TGTGCCACGATGCCTGGGGGGGTGGGCAATCAGCCCCAGCATTTT.